This T cell receptor beta chain was documented in a study of cytomegalovirus exposure and HLA in healthy donors. Study in general: A later analysis reported the 100 to 150 validation repertoires used the same platform as the roughly 700 first-cohort repertoires.

The V and J ends lost 4 bases and 4 bases respectively, with 16 bases between them. The CDR3 spans 16 residues. CDR1 and CDR2 (germline): MGHRA, YSYEKL. The method was immunoSEQ multiplex PCR; TCRdb's version includes in-frame clones alone and lacks a portion of them. The data show under 200,000 clones, about 95% seen once. Study-wide findings and caveats: Most sequenced TCRs were rare (though some public TCRs occurred in many donors). Cytomegalovirus association was assigned to about 180 TCR beta chains.

In regard to this clone: The antigen is not known.

The sample consisted of PBMCs. This receptor was obtained from a woman aged 18-29 years in good health and CMV-seronegative. This chain connects TRBV4-1 to TRBJ2-2, with TRBD2 as a possible D gene (6 bases). In DNA form, the CDR3 reads TGCGCCAGCAGCCCACGGGGAGGCGGTGTCACCGGGGAGCTGTTTTTT. It is translated as CASSPRGGGVTGELFF.